One and the same sample provided the 14 T cell receptor beta chains below, sequenced in a study of cytomegalovirus exposure and HLA in healthy donors. In the PCR, 60 Vbeta and 13 Jbeta primers were used. Method: immunoSEQ multiplex PCR; TCRdb's copy keeps in-frame clones and lacks some. The sample shows around 120,000 clones, roughly four fifths of them seen only once. Sequencing input: PBMCs. These receptors originate from a woman aged 40 to 50 in good health and CMV-seropositive.

This clone has just a few counts. CDR3 amino acids: CASSLAGQGGDTEAFF. The CDR3, as DNA: TGTGCCAGCAGCTTGGCCGGGCAGGGAGGGGACACTGAAGCTTTCTTT. The chain combines TRBV5-4 with TRBJ1-1; D perhaps matches TRBD1 (5 bases). Trimming removed 0 bases at V and 3 bases at J, with 15 bases between. Germline V lookup: CDR1 SGHNT, CDR2 YYREEE (reference sequence). This CDR3 spans 16 amino acids.

The V and J genes are TRBV4-2 and TRBJ2-2; 10 bases are a match to TRBD2. Germline CDR1 LGHNA, CDR2 YNFKEQ. The CDR3 runs to 16 residues. The ends lost 6 bases at V and 7 bases at J; junction bases unmatched: 11. The CDR3, as DNA: TGTGCCAGCAGACTATGGCTAGCGGGAGTCAACGGGGAGCTGTTTTTT. This codes for CASRLWLAGVNGELFF.

The V gene is TRBV7-2, the J gene TRBJ1-6; 10 bases are a match to TRBD1. The CDR3 sequence is 16 residues long. The V segment lost 2 bases and the J segment 10 bases; nucleotides outside the gene matches: 8. Germline-derived CDR1 and CDR2 are SGHTA and FQGNSA. The DNA of the CDR3 is TGTGCCAGCAGCTTATGGGGCCGGACAGGGGGATCACCCCTCCACTTT. It is translated as CASSLWGRTGGSPLHF.

This clone has a single count. This chain links TRBV11-3 with TRBJ2-5; a possible D gene is TRBD2 (5 bases). The J call may be wrong; the DNA end is better matched by TRBJ2-7. Germline lookup yields CDR1 SGHNT and CDR2 YENEEA. This CDR3 is built from 14 residues. The CDR3 DNA sequence: TGTGCCAGCAGCTTATCCGGGGTGTCCTACGAGCAGTACTTC. This gives the protein CASSLSGVSYEQYF.

V is TRBV5-1 and J is TRBJ1-6; possibly TRBD1 for D (6 bases). V lost 4 bases and J 8 bases, leaving 16 bases between the germline ends. CDR1 is SGHRS and CDR2 is YFSETQ in the germline V gene. This CDR3 has 15 amino acids. DNA for the CDR3: TGCGCCAGCAGCCCTTCGACAGGAGCTGATTCACCCCTCCACTTT. The encoded protein is CASSPSTGADSPLHF. Full variable domain (outside the CDR3, taken from reference TRBV5-1 and TRBJ1-6): KAGVTQTPRYLIKTRGQQVTLSCSPISGHRSVSWYQQTPGQGLQFLFEYFSETQRNKGNFPGRFSGRQFSNSRSEMNVSTLELGDSALYLCASSPSTGADSPLHFGNGTRLTVT.

The chain recombines TRBV5-6 with TRBJ2-1; 7 nucleotides agree with TRBD1. V lost 4 bases, J lost 5 bases, and 12 bases stayed unmatched. The CDR3 spans 16 residues. Germline CDR1 is SGHDT and CDR2 is YYEEEE. CDR3 sequence (DNA): TGTGCCAGCAGCCAGGTCTTAAAGGGGGCGAACAATGAGCAGTTCTTC. Residues: CASSQVLKGANNEQFF.

V and J are TRBV28 and TRBJ2-7; 7 bases are a match to TRBD2. The V and J ends lost 7 bases and 0 bases, in that order; junction bases with no gene match: 3. The V gene's germline CDR1 is MDHEN and CDR2 SYDVKM. The CDR3 contains 13 residues. CDR3 DNA sequence: TGTGCCAGCATTTCTAGCGGCTCCTACGAGCAGTACTTC. Its translation is CASISSGSYEQYF.

The V and J genes are TRBV10-3 and TRBJ2-3; 11 nucleotides line up with TRBD2. CDR1 is ENHRY and CDR2 is SYGVKD in the germline V gene. V lost 2 bases, J lost 2 bases, and 6 bases stayed unmatched. CDR3 length: 17 amino acids. The CDR3 sequence: CAISERVAGGSTDTQYF. The CDR3 DNA follows: TGTGCCATCAGTGAGAGGGTAGCGGGAGGGTCCACAGATACGCAGTATTTT.

This sequence joins TRBV28 and TRBJ1-5; the match to TRBD1 covers 10 bases. This CDR3 has 17 residues. V lost 5 bases and J lost 0; bases outside the gene matches: 7. Looked up from germline, CDR1 is MDHEN and CDR2 is SYDVKM. Here the CDR3 DNA reads TGTGCCAGCAGTGGACAGGGGGATTTCTATAGCAATCAGCCCCAGCATTTT. Its translation is CASSGQGDFYSNQPQHF.

The chain links TRBV5-1 to TRBJ1-5; D not certain. V was trimmed by 4 bases and J by 7 bases, leaving 15 bases between them. Germline loops: CDR1 SGHRS, CDR2 YFSETQ. This CDR3 comprises 14 residues. CDR3 protein: CASSPETMGQPQHF. The CDR3 DNA follows: TGCGCCAGCAGCCCCGAAACGATGGGCCAGCCCCAGCATTTT.

V usage is TRBV6-6 and J usage is TRBJ1-2; D possibly corresponds to TRBD1 (6 bases). CDR3 length equals 15 residues. The germline gives CDR1 MNHNY, CDR2 SVGAGI (reference sequence). Trimming took 5 bases from V and 6 from J, leaving 19 bases between them. CDR3 loop: CASSQNPTGFNGYTF. In nucleotides, the CDR3 is TGTGCCAGCAGTCAGAATCCGACAGGTTTTAATGGCTACACCTTC.

The chain joins TRBV7-2 to TRBJ2-1; 7 bases fit TRBD2. The CDR3 is made up of 15 amino acids. CDR1 and CDR2 from the germline V gene are SGHTA and FQGNSA. V shed 5 bases, J shed 6 bases, and the junction held 10 bases outside the gene matches. CDR3 in amino acids: CASSHGASGFNEQFF. The CDR3 DNA is TGTGCCAGCAGCCATGGGGCTAGCGGCTTCAATGAGCAGTTCTTC.

V usage is TRBV6-1 and J usage is TRBJ2-5; D is possibly TRBD2 (6 bases). Trimming removed 10 bases at V and 5 bases at J, with 17 bases between. CDR1 MNHNS and CDR2 SASEGT come from the germline V gene. The CDR3 loop spans 13 amino acids. The CDR3 spells CATRRAGKETQYF. As DNA, the CDR3 is TGTGCCACCCGGAGGGCGGGGAAGGAGACCCAGTACTTC.

CDR3 amino acids: CASRNPGQGYNEQFF. CDR3 nucleotide sequence: TGTGCCAGTAGGAATCCGGGACAGGGATACAATGAGCAGTTCTTC. The J gene is TRBJ2-1, the V gene TRBV19; 9 bases line up with TRBD1. The CDR3 contains 15 residues. Germline CDR1 and CDR2: LNHDA and SQIVND (reference sequence). With 6 bases clipped from V and 4 bases from J, the junction kept 7 bases outside the gene matches. Full variable domain (remainder filled in from reference TRBV19 and TRBJ2-1): DGGITQSPKYLFRKEGQNVTLSCEQNLNHDAMYWYRQDPGQGLRLIYYSQIVNDFQKGDIAEGYSVSREKKESFPLTVTSAQKNPTAFYLCASRNPGQGYNEQFFGPGTRLTVL.